This T cell receptor beta chain was captured in a study of technical replicates of blood from a few donors. Only in-frame clones appear in the TCRdb table, and some are missing; sequencing was by immunoSEQ multiplex PCR. The profile shows tens of thousands of clones, about 94% of them singletons. The specimen sequenced was T cells isolated from PBMCs. The receptor's source is a human donor in good health.

Here the CDR3 reads CASSQAGGQLLETQYF. DNA of the CDR3: TGCGCCAGCAGCCAAGCCGGGGGACAGTTGCTAGAGACCCAGTACTTC. J is TRBJ2-5 and V is TRBV4-3; a possible D gene is TRBD1 (7 bases). CDR3 length equals 16 residues. The V end was cut by 1 base, the J end by 4 bases, with 16 bases between. Germline CDR1 and CDR2: LGHNA and YSLEER.